Listed here is a single T cell receptor beta chain. These data originate in a study of blood T cell repertoires in COVID-19. Turning to the study itself: T cells, B-cell-depleted T cells, or PBMCs provided the cDNA or gDNA that served as material.

In terms of age and location, participants ranged from roughly 18 to 90 years and lived in about two dozen US areas. Participant-given clinical history determined each cohort assignment. Original processing notes: From reference gene primer amplification, estimates of nucleated cell counts were derived. Sequenced by immunoSEQ multiplex PCR; TCRdb stores in-frame clones only, minus some. That table supplies the V and J calls and clone size; D and trimming were determined from the DNA. Here the sample spans some 250,000 clones, approximately 85% being singletons. The source of this sequence is a woman in her fifties or sixties who had recovered from COVID-19. Sequenced input: PBMCs or T cells enriched from blood (not recorded which).

In DNA, the CDR3 is TGTGCCAGTAGTACCCGACTAGCGGCTAGCACAGATACGCAGTATTTT. As protein: CASSTRLAASTDTQYF. The gene calls are TRBV19 and TRBJ2-3; 9 bases fit TRBD2. Germline trimming cut 4 bases from V and 0 bases from J; bases unmatched to any gene: 5. The germline V gene has CDR1 LNHDA and CDR2 SQIVND (reference sequence). This CDR3 comprises 16 residues.